This T cell receptor (beta chain) was observed in a study of vaccination and CD4 T cells after COVID-19 (dated by TCRdb to between 2021 and 2022). Looking at the study overall: Convalescent patients had a positive SARS-CoV-2 result on nasal swab PCR, and of these patients, several had mild disease and one had severe disease. Each participant got two doses of either the Pfizer-BioNTech BNT162b2 vaccine (n=8) or the Moderna mRNA-1273 vaccine (n=2). The spike-specific CD4+ TCR repertoire was compared before and after mRNA vaccination in over nine COVID-19 convalescent patients and a few infection-naive healthy vaccine recipients. Post-vaccine blood samples were taken a median of approximately 70 days after the second vaccine dose, with a range of 14 to 241 days. In control cultures, a CEFX viral epitope pool was used as positive control, an HIV-1 Nef peptide pool was used as negative control, or no peptide was added. In the convalescent cohort there were six males and four females, among whom were two Hispanic individuals, seven Caucasians, two Asians and one multiracial person. Overlapping spike peptide pools from SARS-CoV-2 and from the common cold coronaviruses HCoV-NL63, HCoV-OC43 and HCoV-229E were used as culture stimuli. Post-COVID blood samples were collected from convalescent patients a median of about 92 days after diagnosis, with a range of roughly 35 to 170 days. Here is what the overall study found, with its caveats: The median number of SARS-CoV-2-reactive clonotypes rose from around 21 after infection to roughly 38 after vaccination, but the change was not significant. Relatively few convalescent patients were included in the study, and early timepoints after natural infection were not analyzed. Of the vaccine-specific clones found in convalescent patients, nearly all (304 of 307) were mono-reactive for SARS-CoV-2 spike instead of being cross-reactive with common cold coronaviruses. Among convalescent patients, a median about 86% of the SARS-CoV-2-reactive clones seen after vaccination appeared only after vaccination, which suggests priming specific to the vaccine.

Explained via the paper, the treatment or condition label denotes: approximately nine-day PBMC culture with coronavirus spike peptide pools or control peptides (ViraFEST assay). The study used the ViraFEST assay, which expanded antigen-specific T cells with peptide pools and then identified expanded clonotypes by TCR sequencing. Positive SARS-CoV-2 PCR tests in the convalescent patients dated from March to December 2020, before Alpha, Beta and Delta variants emerged in the United States. Each well held about 1.8 million PBMCs cultured with 9 to 10 ug/ml peptide pools in IMDM containing roughly 5% human AB serum and around 9 IU/ml IL-2. On days 3 and 7, half of the culture medium was replaced with fresh IL-2-containing medium. Once the cells had been in culture for about 10 days, the EasySep CD4+ T cell isolation kit was used to isolate CD4+ T cells by negative selection. Ficoll-Paque Plus gradient centrifugation was used to isolate PBMCs from whole blood, and the isolated PBMCs were then either used fresh or cryopreserved at -140C. Each culture condition was generally run in triplicate wells.

The library relied on PCR. TCR sequencing of DNA from cultured CD4+ T cells used the Oncomine TCR Beta short-read assay at the Johns Hopkins FTIC core. The QIAamp micro DNA kit was used to extract genomic DNA from the cultured CD4+ T cells. The Oncomine TCR Beta libraries from cultured CD4+ T cells were pooled using unique dual indexes and then sequenced on an Illumina iSeq 100. The study's processing was this. Non-productive sequences were removed, and CDR3s that did not start with C, did not end with F or W, or were shorter than 7 amino acids were discarded. Antigen-specific clonotypes were identified using the MANAFEST web application through comparison of peptide-stimulated wells with reference and other culture wells. An FDR below 0.05, an odds ratio above 5, and a productive frequency above 0.1% in at least two of three replicate wells were required for clones to be considered positive. A clonotype was classed as cross-reactive if the clonotype showed significant expansion both in SARS-CoV-2 spike wells and in at least one common cold coronavirus spike condition. Levenshtein distances (stringdist) and unrooted phylogenetic trees (ape) in R version 3.6.1 were used to assess CDR3 homology. TCRdb cleaned the public reads at Q25 with fastp, built clones with MiXCR and kept in-frame beta chains. Rows are unified per CDR3 protein, each entry keeping the most common DNA and genes. The V and J calls and clone size come from TCRdb's table, not from the authors' own analysis. The sample has approximately 8,200 distinct CDR3 sequences on record, roughly three fifths of them singletons. Of the sample, roughly 25% falls within the top ten clones.

This clonotype was detected only a few times. Its antigen target is currently unknown. Base-call qualities are not available, and no considerably larger clone is one nucleotide away. The clonotype comes from a human donor who had recovered from COVID-19. Input material: CD4+ T cells from blood, cultured in vitro.

The CDR3 protein is CSARPTGAYGYTF. The DNA is as follows: TGCAGTGCTAGGCCCACAGGGGCCTATGGCTACACCTTC. The rearrangement joined TRBV20-1 to TRBJ1-2, with TRBD1 identical over 7 junction bases. The CDR3 covers 13 residues, taking in both the cysteine and the phenylalanine. Kept here is only the CDR3 DNA, which spans 39 bases and is read in frame from base 1. CDR1 and CDR2 are drawn from the germline V gene (reference sequence): DFQATT, SNEGSKA. Germline trimming amounts to 3 bases on V and 4 bases on J, with 5 as the count of junction bases outside the gene matches.